This is a list of T cell receptor beta chains from one sample in a study of shared clonotypes between healthy human individuals. TCRdb's copy holds only in-frame clones and misses some; the assay was immunoSEQ multiplex PCR. The sample has millions of clones, approximately 94% seen once. The source material was naive CD4+ T cells sorted from blood. These receptors all come from a man between 18 and 29 years old in good health. The CDR3 runs from the conserved cysteine through the conserved F or W. D genes are given only for firm matches. Part of the rows lack a size; the others show once, few, many or a class for expanded clones.

clone_size: .
cdr3_length: 13
d_call: TRBD1
j_call: TRBJ2-3
v_call: TRBV7-2
cdr3_nt: TGTGCCAGCAGCGACGGACAGGGGGTTACGCAGTATTTT
cdr3_aa: CASSDGQGVTQYF

clone_size: .
cdr3_length: 16
d_call: TRBD1
j_call: TRBJ2-7
v_call: TRBV5-1
cdr3_nt: TGCGCCAGCACCTTCAACCCGTGGACAGGGGCCTACGAGCAGTACTTC
cdr3_aa: CASTFNPWTGAYEQYF

clone_size: .
cdr3_length: 15
d_call: TRBD1
j_call: TRBJ2-7
v_call: TRBV19
cdr3_nt: TGTGCCAGTAGAAAAGGACAGGAACCGCACTACGAGCAGTACTTC
cdr3_aa: CASRKGQEPHYEQYF

clone_size: .
cdr3_length: 14
d_call: TRBD1
j_call: TRBJ2-5
v_call: TRBV5-4
cdr3_nt: TGTGCCAGCAGCCAGGGGACAGGCCAAGAGACCCAGTACTTC
cdr3_aa: CASSQGTGQETQYF

clone_size: .
cdr3_length: 14
d_call: .
j_call: TRBJ1-5
v_call: TRBV5-1
cdr3_nt: TGCGCCAGCAGCTTGGACGGGGACAATCAGCCCCAGCATTTT
cdr3_aa: CASSLDGDNQPQHF

clone_size: .
cdr3_length: 14
d_call: .
j_call: TRBJ1-5
v_call: TRBV28
cdr3_nt: TGTGCCAGCAGTTTGGAGGCAGGGCCCCAGCCCCAGCATTTT
cdr3_aa: CASSLEAGPQPQHF

clone_size: .
cdr3_length: 16
d_call: .
j_call: TRBJ2-7
v_call: TRBV19
cdr3_nt: TGTGCCAGACTCCACTGGATGAACGGGGTGTCACACGAGCAGTACTTC
cdr3_aa: CARLHWMNGVSHEQYF

clone_size: .
cdr3_length: 12
d_call: .
j_call: TRBJ2-7
v_call: TRBV7-3
cdr3_nt: TGTGCCAGCAGCTTAAATGGCTACGAGCAGTACTTC
cdr3_aa: CASSLNGYEQYF

clone_size: .
cdr3_length: 14
d_call: TRBD1
j_call: TRBJ1-2
v_call: TRBV28
cdr3_nt: TGTGCCAGCAGCCCGACAGGGATTATCTATGGCTACACCTTC
cdr3_aa: CASSPTGIIYGYTF

clone_size: .
cdr3_length: 15
d_call: TRBD1
j_call: TRBJ1-5
v_call: TRBV5-1
cdr3_nt: TGCGCCAGCAGCAAGGGGACAGGGGACGATCAGCCCCAGCATTTT
cdr3_aa: CASSKGTGDDQPQHF

clone_size: .
cdr3_length: 16
d_call: TRBD1
j_call: TRBJ2-2
v_call: TRBV7-6
cdr3_nt: TGTGCCAGCAGCTTAGTAGGGACAGGGGGCACCGGGGAGCTGTTTTTT
cdr3_aa: CASSLVGTGGTGELFF

clone_size: .
cdr3_length: 13
d_call: .
j_call: TRBJ2-3
v_call: TRBV7-2
cdr3_nt: TGTGCCAGCAGCTTAGAACCGGATTATACGCAGTATTTT
cdr3_aa: CASSLEPDYTQYF

clone_size: .
cdr3_length: 15
d_call: .
j_call: TRBJ2-3
v_call: TRBV5-6
cdr3_nt: TGTGCCAGCAGCTCTACAGGGCGTAGCACAGATACGCAGTATTTT
cdr3_aa: CASSSTGRSTDTQYF

clone_size: .
cdr3_length: 12
d_call: .
j_call: TRBJ1-2
v_call: TRBV6-5
cdr3_nt: TGTGCCATCTTCAGGGGCTCCTCTGGCTACACCTTC
cdr3_aa: CAIFRGSSGYTF

clone_size: .
cdr3_length: 13
d_call: TRBD1
j_call: TRBJ1-3
v_call: TRBV5-8
cdr3_nt: TGTGCCAGCGACAGGGTTTCTGGAAACACCATATATTTT
cdr3_aa: CASDRVSGNTIYF

clone_size: few
cdr3_length: 14
d_call: TRBD1
j_call: TRBJ1-5
v_call: TRBV19
cdr3_nt: TGTGCCACTCAAATTACAGGGGGCCTTCAGCCCCAGCATTTT
cdr3_aa: CATQITGGLQPQHF

clone_size: .
cdr3_length: 18
d_call: TRBD2
j_call: TRBJ2-2
v_call: TRBV19
cdr3_nt: TGTGCCAGTAGTATAGGACTTCTAAGCGGGGGGGACACCGGGGAGCTGTTTTTT
cdr3_aa: CASSIGLLSGGDTGELFF

clone_size: once
cdr3_length: 14
d_call: TRBD1
j_call: TRBJ1-4
v_call: TRBV7-9
cdr3_nt: TGTGCCAGCAGCCCGGGACAGGGAAAGGAAAAACTGTTTTTT
cdr3_aa: CASSPGQGKEKLFF

clone_size: .
cdr3_length: 16
d_call: TRBD1
j_call: TRBJ2-1
v_call: TRBV9
cdr3_nt: TGTGCCAGCAGCATTAACCGGGACAGGGGATACAATGAGCAGTTCTTC
cdr3_aa: CASSINRDRGYNEQFF

clone_size: .
cdr3_length: 17
d_call: TRBD1
j_call: TRBJ2-5
v_call: TRBV7-9
cdr3_nt: TGTGCCAGCAGCCCACGTAGCGCCACAGGGGTCGGGGAGACCCAGTACTTC
cdr3_aa: CASSPRSATGVGETQYF

clone_size: .
cdr3_length: 16
d_call: .
j_call: TRBJ1-4
v_call: TRBV7-6
cdr3_nt: TGTGCCAGCAGCTTAAAGAGGCCCCCGGGGAATGAAAAACTGTTTTTT
cdr3_aa: CASSLKRPPGNEKLFF

clone_size: .
cdr3_length: 16
d_call: TRBD1
j_call: TRBJ1-3
v_call: TRBV7-8
cdr3_nt: TGTGCCAGCAGCTTTAGGGACAGGGGATTTGGAAACACCATATATTTT
cdr3_aa: CASSFRDRGFGNTIYF

clone_size: .
cdr3_length: 14
d_call: TRBD1
j_call: TRBJ2-5
v_call: TRBV5-1
cdr3_nt: TGCGCCAGCAGCAGGGGACAGGGGGGAGAGACCCAGTACTTC
cdr3_aa: CASSRGQGGETQYF